These 30 T cell receptor beta chains came from one sample sequenced in a study of shared clonotypes between healthy human individuals. Using immunoSEQ multiplex PCR, the repertoire was profiled, and TCRdb retains in-frame clones only, with some absent. The profile shows over 2 million clones, roughly 92% of them singletons. The sequenced material came from naive CD4+ T cells from PBMCs. Subset denoted: CD45RA+ positively selected. These receptors were obtained from a young man in good health. Some clones in this sample may be carry-over from other donors' samples.

The chain is built from TRBV9 and TRBJ1-1; D gene ambiguous. The CDR3 consists of 12 residues. In germline, CDR1 is SGDLS, CDR2 YYNGEE. Trimming took 4 bases from V and 10 from J, leaving 14 bases between them. CDR3 nucleotides: TGTGCCAGCAGCCCCCGTGGCCTTGGAGCTTTCTTT. Protein: CASSPRGLGAFF.

On this clone itself: Other nucleotide sequences in the sample specify the same CDR3. The V and J genes are TRBV30 and TRBJ2-2; tentative D call: TRBD2 (6 bases). The CDR3 covers 13 residues. CDR1 and CDR2 (germline): GTSNPN, SVGIG (reference sequence). Trimming removed 2 bases at V and 5 bases at J, with 9 bases between. CDR3 sequence reads: CAWSPGGTGELFF. The DNA of the CDR3 is TGTGCCTGGAGTCCTGGAGGGACCGGGGAGCTGTTTTTT.

The rearrangement uses TRBV28 and TRBJ2-5; 7 bases match TRBD1. Looked up from germline, CDR1 is MDHEN and CDR2 is SYDVKM. The CDR3 contains 15 residues. Germline trimming cut 6 bases from V and 11 bases from J; bases unmatched to any gene: 18. CDR3 bases: TGTGCCAGCAGCGAGCCCGGGACAGTCATTATGGGGCAGTACTTC. Translated, it gives CASSEPGTVIMGQYF.

J is TRBJ2-6 and V is TRBV19, with 12 bases aligning to TRBD2. CDR3 length: 16 residues. V was pared by 5 bases and J by 2 bases, with 1 base of the junction left unmatched. Germline-derived CDR1 and CDR2 are LNHDA and SQIVND (reference sequence). The CDR3 loop reads CASSRTSGAGANVLTF. CDR3 DNA: TGTGCCAGTAGTCGGACTAGCGGGGCTGGGGCCAACGTCCTGACTTTC.

The chain joins TRBV27 to TRBJ2-3; 14 nucleotides match TRBD2. After removal of 1 base from V and 2 bases from J, the junction contained 14 bases not matched to a gene. This CDR3 region has 21 residues. Germline V lookup: CDR1 MNHEY, CDR2 SMNVEV (reference sequence). CDR3 bases: TGTGCCAGCAGTTTATGGATTCCCGGGACTAGCGGGAGTCTTGACACAGATACGCAGTATTTT. Amino acid sequence: CASSLWIPGTSGSLDTDTQYF.

This clone was observed a few times. The rearrangement uses TRBV29-1 and TRBJ1-1; D gene uncertain. The CDR3 runs to 14 residues. CDR1 is SQVTM, CDR2 ANQGSEA, per germline. V was pared by 1 base and J by 2 bases, with 11 bases between. CDR3 protein: CSVEGEAANTEAFF. CDR3 sequence (DNA): TGCAGCGTTGAAGGAGAGGCGGCTAACACTGAAGCTTTCTTT.

This clone was seen a few times. Other DNA sequences in this specimen translate into the identical CDR3. CDR3: CASSIQGLGTEAFF. The CDR3 nucleotides are TGTGCCAGTAGTATCCAGGGGCTGGGTACTGAAGCTTTCTTT. The V gene is TRBV19, the J gene TRBJ1-1; D is possibly TRBD1 (6 bases). This CDR3 is built from 14 residues. CDR1 is LNHDA and CDR2 is SQIVND in the germline V gene (reference sequence). The ends were cut back, 3 bases at V and 5 bases at J, with 13 bases in the middle.

The chain carries TRBV7-9 and TRBJ2-2; D is unclear. Germline V gene lookup returns CDR1 SEHNR and CDR2 FQNEAQ (reference sequence). The CDR3 consists of 16 residues. Trimming took off 0 bases at V and 0 bases at J, with 8 bases between the two ends. CDR3 protein: CASSLAQSTNTGELFF. The CDR3 DNA sequence: TGTGCCAGCAGCTTAGCCCAATCCACGAACACCGGGGAGCTGTTTTTT.

As for this clone: Additional DNA sequences in this sample encode the identical CDR3. J is TRBJ2-1 and V is TRBV7-2; 12 positions agree with TRBD2. J lost 4 bases, V lost 5 bases, and 6 bases had no gene match. The germline V gene has CDR1 SGHTA and CDR2 FQGNSA. This CDR3 is 16 amino acids long. CDR3: CASSPRLAGAYNEQFF. CDR3 DNA sequence: TGTGCCAGCAGCCCCCGACTAGCGGGAGCTTACAATGAGCAGTTCTTC.

The chain uses TRBV11-2 and TRBJ1-2, with D unclear. V was clipped by 2 bases and J by 8 bases, with 9 bases between them. The CDR3 loop spans 12 amino acids. In germline, CDR1 is SGHAT, CDR2 FQNNGV. CDR3 sequence (DNA): TGTGCCAGCAGCTTAAGTGGGGAGGGCTACACCTTC. It yields the protein CASSLSGEGYTF.

V usage is TRBV5-4 and J usage is TRBJ1-1; D not resolved. CDR3 length: 13 amino acids. The germline CDR1 and CDR2 sequences are SGHNT and YYREEE (reference sequence). Trimming took 2 bases from V and 3 from J, leaving 8 bases between them. The CDR3 nucleotides are TGTGCCAGCAGCTTCCTGGGAGACACTGAAGCTTTCTTT. Its translation: CASSFLGDTEAFF. The full variable domain, its missing parts supplied by reference TRBV5-4 and TRBJ1-1, is ETGVTQSPTHLIKTRGQQVTLRCSSQSGHNTVSWYQQALGQGPQFIFQYYREEENGRGNFPPRFSGLQFPNYSSELNVNALELDDSALYLCASSFLGDTEAFFGQGTRLTVV.

This sequence joins TRBV9 and TRBJ2-3; D remains ambiguous. The CDR3 consists of 14 residues. The V gene's germline CDR1 is SGDLS and CDR2 YYNGEE. Trimming pared 5 bases from V and 0 bases from J, leaving 10 bases between. The CDR3 region is CASRSYSSTDTQYF. Here the CDR3 DNA reads TGTGCCAGCAGAAGTTACTCGAGCACAGATACGCAGTATTTT.

The rearrangement joins TRBV2 to TRBJ1-4; D not certain. Trimming removed 7 bases from V and 3 bases from J, with 12 bases in between. This CDR3 has 14 residues. The V gene's germline CDR1 is SNHLY and CDR2 FYNNEI. The CDR3 coding sequence is TGTGCCAGCATCCTTGGTAGGGCTAATGAAAAACTGTTTTTT. This sequence encodes CASILGRANEKLFF. The full variable domain, with the rest looked up from reference TRBV2 and TRBJ1-4, is EPEVTQTPSHQVTQMGQEVILRCVPISNHLYFYWYRQILGQKVEFLVSFYNNEISEKSEIFDDQFSVERPDGSNFTLKIRSTKLEDSAMYFCASILGRANEKLFFGSGTQLSVL.

This clone appeared once. V and J are TRBV9 and TRBJ1-1, with D perhaps TRBD1 (5 bases). V was cut by 6 bases and J by 4 bases, with 19 bases left in between. Germline V gives CDR1 SGDLS, CDR2 YYNGEE. The CDR3 has 15 amino acids. DNA for the CDR3: TGTGCCAGCACCGCCTTTGACGGGGCGCCCACTGAAGCTTTCTTT. Translation gives CASTAFDGAPTEAFF.

V gene TRBV19 combines with J gene TRBJ2-7; D is undetermined. V lost 5 bases and J 3 bases, leaving 8 bases between the germline ends. The germline gives CDR1 LNHDA, CDR2 SQIVND (reference sequence). CDR3 length: 12 amino acids. The CDR3 DNA follows: TGTGCCAGTAGTGTCAGATTCTACGAGCAGTACTTC. It codes for CASSVRFYEQYF. The full variable domain, with the rest looked up from reference TRBV19 and TRBJ2-7, is DGGITQSPKYLFRKEGQNVTLSCEQNLNHDAMYWYRQDPGQGLRLIYYSQIVNDFQKGDIAEGYSVSREKKESFPLTVTSAQKNPTAFYLCASSVRFYEQYFGPGTRLTVT.

This clone has only one observation. This chain uses TRBV9 with TRBJ2-3; 9 bases are shared with TRBD2. The CDR3 is 15 residues long. Germline-derived CDR1 and CDR2 are SGDLS and YYNGEE. V trimming: 0 bases; J trimming: 4 bases; junction bases outside the gene matches: 3. As DNA, the CDR3 is TGTGCCAGCAGCGTAGAAGCGGGAGGCCCAGATACGCAGTATTTT. Residues: CASSVEAGGPDTQYF.

The chain recombines TRBV5-4 with TRBJ2-1, with D unresolved. CDR1 is SGHNT and CDR2 is YYREEE in the germline V gene (reference sequence). The CDR3 extends over 12 amino acids. Trimming stripped 2 bases from V and 5 bases from J, with 5 bases between. CDR3 DNA: TGTGCCAGCAGCTTTTGGAACAATGAGCAGTTCTTC. Its translation is CASSFWNNEQFF. The full variable domain, completed using reference TRBV5-4 and TRBJ2-1, is ETGVTQSPTHLIKTRGQQVTLRCSSQSGHNTVSWYQQALGQGPQFIFQYYREEENGRGNFPPRFSGLQFPNYSSELNVNALELDDSALYLCASSFWNNEQFFGPGTRLTVL.

This sequence joins TRBV9 and TRBJ1-2; a possible D gene is TRBD1 (6 bases). The V gene's germline CDR1 is SGDLS and CDR2 YYNGEE. This CDR3 comprises 16 residues. V was trimmed by 0 bases and J by 7 bases, leaving 19 bases between them. CDR3 residues: CASSVGSRGQKIGYTF. DNA of the CDR3: TGTGCCAGCAGCGTAGGGAGTAGAGGACAGAAGATTGGCTACACCTTC.

The J gene is TRBJ2-1, the V gene TRBV5-1, with D maybe TRBD1 (6 bases). Germline V lookup: CDR1 SGHRS, CDR2 YFSETQ. The CDR3 runs 15 residues. V gave up 0 bases and J gave up 10 bases, with 17 bases separating them. The CDR3 sequence is CASSLASFAGEEQFF. The DNA for the CDR3 is TGCGCCAGCAGCTTGGCCAGTTTTGCAGGGGAAGAGCAGTTCTTC.

The rearrangement joins TRBV29-1 to TRBJ2-3; no firm D call. In germline, CDR1 is SQVTM, CDR2 ANQGSEA. V shed 6 bases and J shed 4 bases, with 11 bases lying between them. CDR3 length equals 12 residues. The CDR3 loop is CSVSRLADTQYF. Here the CDR3 DNA reads TGCAGCGTCAGTCGTCTGGCAGATACGCAGTATTTT.

The chain couples TRBV28 to TRBJ1-3; D gene ambiguous. V was pared by 2 bases and J by 0 bases, with 8 bases between. CDR3 size: 15 residues. The germline V gene encodes CDR1 MDHEN and CDR2 SYDVKM. The CDR3 is CASSLITSSGNTIYF. The CDR3 DNA reads as TGTGCCAGCAGTTTAATAACCAGCTCTGGAAACACCATATATTTT. The full variable domain, its missing parts supplied by reference TRBV28 and TRBJ1-3, is DVKVTQSSRYLVKRTGEKVFLECVQDMDHENMFWYRQDPGLGLRLIYFSYDVKMKEKGDIPEGYSVSREKKERFSLILESASTNQTSMYLCASSLITSSGNTIYFGEGSWLTVV.

As to this clone: The same CDR3 also results from other DNA sequences found in this sample. The chain joins TRBV7-9 to TRBJ2-7; 7 nucleotides line up with TRBD1. The CDR3 consists of 14 residues. Per the germline V gene, CDR1 is SEHNR and CDR2 is FQNEAQ (reference sequence). Losses at the gene ends were 3 bases for V and 2 bases for J; bases not matched to a gene: 4. CDR3 nucleotide sequence: TGTGCCAGCAGCTTCGGCAGGGGGACCTACGAGCAGTACTTC. Translation: CASSFGRGTYEQYF.

The chain has TRBV11-2 and TRBJ2-1; 12 bases fit TRBD2. CDR1 SGHAT and CDR2 FQNNGV come from the germline V gene. Unmatched junction bases numbered 10, after V lost 10 bases and J lost 6 bases. The CDR3 consists of 15 residues. The CDR3 spells CATIPGTSGFNEQFF. The CDR3 DNA is TGTGCCACCATCCCCGGGACTAGCGGGTTCAATGAGCAGTTCTTC. The full variable domain, with the rest looked up from reference TRBV11-2 and TRBJ2-1, is EAGVAQSPRYKIIEKRQSVAFWCNPISGHATLYWYQQILGQGPKLLIQFQNNGVVDDSQLPKDRFSAERLKGVDSTLKIQPAKLEDSAVYLCATIPGTSGFNEQFFGPGTRLTVL.

The chain uses TRBV11-1 and TRBJ1-4; perhaps TRBD1 as D (5 bases). Trimming shortened V by 0 bases and J by 6 bases, and 14 bases separated the two germline ends. This CDR3 has 16 amino acids. Germline values: CDR1 SGHAT, CDR2 FQDESV (reference sequence). This CDR3 reads CASSLAPGSSDEKLFF. DNA of the CDR3: TGTGCCAGCAGCTTAGCTCCAGGGTCCAGCGATGAAAAACTGTTTTTT.

The chain joins TRBV7-3 to TRBJ2-5, with 9 bases identical to TRBD2. Looked up from germline, CDR1 is SGHTA and CDR2 is FQGTGA. Unmatched junction bases numbered 3, after V lost 6 bases and J lost 4 bases. This CDR3 has 13 residues. The CDR3 loop is CASSPSGIETQYF. Here the CDR3 DNA reads TGTGCCAGCAGTCCTAGCGGGATAGAGACCCAGTACTTC.

This clone was seen a handful of times. The sample contains more than one DNA sequence encoding this CDR3. The chain joins TRBV28 to TRBJ2-3; D gene unclear. V was trimmed by 2 bases and J by 4 bases, leaving 4 bases between them. The CDR3 extends over 12 amino acids. Germline CDR1 is MDHEN and CDR2 is SYDVKM. CDR3 nucleotide sequence: TGTGCCAGCAGTTTACGGGCAGATACGCAGTATTTT. Translation: CASSLRADTQYF.

This clone was observed a single time. J is TRBJ1-1 and V is TRBV5-1; no definite D call. Germline-derived CDR1 and CDR2 are SGHRS and YFSETQ. CDR3 length: 14 amino acids. V was shortened by 0 bases and J by 4 bases, with 10 bases between the two germline ends. The CDR3 protein is CASSLELAGTEAFF. As DNA, the CDR3 is TGCGCCAGCAGCTTGGAATTAGCGGGCACTGAAGCTTTCTTT.

The chain links TRBV28 to TRBJ2-7; a possible D gene is TRBD2 (7 bases). V lost 1 base, J lost 5 bases, and 15 bases lay in between. Germline CDR1 MDHEN, CDR2 SYDVKM. CDR3 size: 15 residues. This CDR3 is CASSLLGGAPDEQYF. The CDR3 nucleotides are TGTGCCAGCAGTTTATTAGGGGGGGCGCCTGACGAGCAGTACTTC.

In regard to this clone: In the same sample, other DNA sequences code for this CDR3. V gene TRBV14 combines with J gene TRBJ1-1; the D is unclear. The V gene's germline CDR1 is SGHDN and CDR2 FVKESK. This CDR3 spans 11 amino acids. Trimming took off 2 bases at V and 4 bases at J, with 2 bases between the two ends. The CDR3 loop reads CASSQRTEAFF. For the CDR3, the DNA is TGTGCCAGCAGCCAACGCACTGAAGCTTTCTTT.

The V call is TRBV25-1, the J call TRBJ1-5; 7 bases map to TRBD1. CDR1 MGHDK and CDR2 SYGVNS come from the germline V gene. CDR3 length equals 17 residues. J gave up 6 bases and V 7 bases, and 18 bases lay outside the gene matches. The DNA for the CDR3 is TGTGCCAGCATAACCACCGGTAGGGGGCCCCAAGGTCAGCCCCAGCATTTT. It translates to CASITTGRGPQGQPQHF.